This record concerns one T cell receptor (beta chain) sequence. At one of its ends the junction is not consistent with the germline gene, which may arise from a read error. The CDR3 goes on 3 residues after the read ends, and that part is filled in from the germline J gene. The germline V gene has CDR1 SSHAT and CDR2 FNYEAQ (reference sequence). This CDR3 spans 12 amino acids. Using immunoSEQ multiplex PCR, the repertoire was profiled, and TCRdb retains in-frame clones only, with some absent. The sample's table shows about 36,000 clones. The sample belongs to a study of T cells in women clearing cervical HPV infection.

The rearrangement uses TRBV7-7 and TRBJ2-5; TRBD2 is a possible D gene (5 bases). This receptor was taken from a woman between 18 and 70 years old with a cervical HPV16 infection that either progressed to CIN3+ or cleared (not recorded which). Source material: blood buffy coat. CDR3 sequence: CASSAEGETQYF. CDR3 bases read: TGTGCTAGCAGCGCCGAGGGAGAGACC.